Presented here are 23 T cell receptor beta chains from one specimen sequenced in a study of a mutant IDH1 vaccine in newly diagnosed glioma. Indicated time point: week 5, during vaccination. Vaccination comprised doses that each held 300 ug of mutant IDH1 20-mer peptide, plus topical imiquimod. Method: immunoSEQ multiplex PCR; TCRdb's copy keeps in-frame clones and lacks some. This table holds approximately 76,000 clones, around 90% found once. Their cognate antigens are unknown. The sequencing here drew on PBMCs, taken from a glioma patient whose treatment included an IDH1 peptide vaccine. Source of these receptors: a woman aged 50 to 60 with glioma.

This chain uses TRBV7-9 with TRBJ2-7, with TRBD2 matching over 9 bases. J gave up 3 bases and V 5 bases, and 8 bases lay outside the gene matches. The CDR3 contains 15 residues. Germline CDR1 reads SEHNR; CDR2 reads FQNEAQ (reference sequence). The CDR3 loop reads CASSHPWREGYEQYF. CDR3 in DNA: TGTGCCAGCAGCCATCCTTGGCGGGAGGGCTACGAGCAGTACTTC.

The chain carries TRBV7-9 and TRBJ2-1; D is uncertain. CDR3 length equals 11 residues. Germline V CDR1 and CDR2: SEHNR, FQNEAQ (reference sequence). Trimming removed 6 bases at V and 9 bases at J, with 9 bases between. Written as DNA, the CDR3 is TGTGCCAGCAGTATAGCTGGTGAGCAGTTCTTC. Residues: CASSIAGEQFF. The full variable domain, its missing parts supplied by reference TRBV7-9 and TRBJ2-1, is DTGVSQNPRHKITKRGQNVTFRCDPISEHNRLYWYRQTLGQGPEFLTYFQNEAQLEKSRLLSDRFSAERPKGSFSTLEIQRTEQGDSAMYLCASSIAGEQFFGPGTRLTVL.

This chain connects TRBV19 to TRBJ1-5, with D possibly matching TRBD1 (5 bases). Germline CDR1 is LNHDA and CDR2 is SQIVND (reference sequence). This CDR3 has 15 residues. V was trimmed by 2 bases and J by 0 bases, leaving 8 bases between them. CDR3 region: CASSITRVSNQPQHF. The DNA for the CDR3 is TGTGCCAGTAGTATAACCAGGGTTAGCAATCAGCCCCAGCATTTT.

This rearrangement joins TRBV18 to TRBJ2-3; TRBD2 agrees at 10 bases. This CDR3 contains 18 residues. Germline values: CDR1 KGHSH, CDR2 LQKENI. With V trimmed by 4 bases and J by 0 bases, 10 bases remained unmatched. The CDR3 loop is CASSLLPQTSGSTDTQYF. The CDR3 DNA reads TGTGCCAGCTCACTTCTCCCCCAGACTAGCGGGAGCACAGATACGCAGTATTTT.

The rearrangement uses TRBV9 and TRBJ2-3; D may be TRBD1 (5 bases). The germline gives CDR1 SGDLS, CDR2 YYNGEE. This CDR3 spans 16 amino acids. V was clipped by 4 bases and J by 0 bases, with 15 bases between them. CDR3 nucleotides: TGTGCCAGCAGCTCCGCTAGACAGTACAGCACAGATACGCAGTATTTT. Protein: CASSSARQYSTDTQYF.

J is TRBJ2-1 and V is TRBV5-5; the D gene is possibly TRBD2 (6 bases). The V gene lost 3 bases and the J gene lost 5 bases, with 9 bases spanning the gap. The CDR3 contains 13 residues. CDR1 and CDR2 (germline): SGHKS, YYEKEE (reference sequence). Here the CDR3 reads CASSSLADNEQFF. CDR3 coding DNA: TGTGCCAGCAGCTCGTTAGCGGACAATGAGCAGTTCTTC.

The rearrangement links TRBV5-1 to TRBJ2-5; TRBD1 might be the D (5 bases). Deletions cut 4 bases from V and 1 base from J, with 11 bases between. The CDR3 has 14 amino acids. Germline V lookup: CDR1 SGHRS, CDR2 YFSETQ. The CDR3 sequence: CASSPMTAQETQYF. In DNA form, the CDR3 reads TGCGCCAGCAGCCCGATGACAGCCCAAGAGACCCAGTACTTC. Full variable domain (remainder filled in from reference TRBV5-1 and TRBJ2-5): KAGVTQTPRYLIKTRGQQVTLSCSPISGHRSVSWYQQTPGQGLQFLFEYFSETQRNKGNFPGRFSGRQFSNSRSEMNVSTLELGDSALYLCASSPMTAQETQYFGPGTRLLVL.

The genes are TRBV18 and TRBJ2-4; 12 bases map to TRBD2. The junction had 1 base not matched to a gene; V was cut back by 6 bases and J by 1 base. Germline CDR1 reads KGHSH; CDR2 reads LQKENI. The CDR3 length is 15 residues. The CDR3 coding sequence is TGTGCCAGCTCGCTAGCGGGAGGGGCCAAAAACATTCAGTACTTC. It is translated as CASSLAGGAKNIQYF.

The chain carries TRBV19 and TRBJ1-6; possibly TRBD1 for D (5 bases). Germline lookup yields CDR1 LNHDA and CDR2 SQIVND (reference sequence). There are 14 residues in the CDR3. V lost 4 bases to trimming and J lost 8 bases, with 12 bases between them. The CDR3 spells CASSTGVTDSPLHF. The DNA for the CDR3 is TGTGCCAGTAGTACGGGGGTCACGGATTCACCCCTCCACTTT.

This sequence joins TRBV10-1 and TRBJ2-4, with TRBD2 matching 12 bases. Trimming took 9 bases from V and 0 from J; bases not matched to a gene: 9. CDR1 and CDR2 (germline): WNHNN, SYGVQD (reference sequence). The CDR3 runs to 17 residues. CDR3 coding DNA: TGCGCCAGTCCGCCTAGCGGGAGGGCCTTAGCCAAAAACATTCAGTACTTC. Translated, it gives CASPPSGRALAKNIQYF.

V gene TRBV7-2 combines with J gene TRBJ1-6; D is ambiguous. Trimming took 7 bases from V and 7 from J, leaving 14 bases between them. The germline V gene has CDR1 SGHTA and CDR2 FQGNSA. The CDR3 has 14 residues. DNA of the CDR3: TGTGCCAGCACCATATCCCGTTTAAATTCACCCCTCCACTTT. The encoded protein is CASTISRLNSPLHF.

This CDR3 is CASSISSTYEQYF. The CDR3 DNA reads as TGTGCCAGTAGTATCTCCTCCACCTACGAGCAGTACTTC. The chain recombines TRBV19 with TRBJ2-7; D is ambiguous. Germline CDR1 reads LNHDA; CDR2 reads SQIVND (reference sequence). V was trimmed by 3 bases and J by 2 bases, leaving 8 bases between them. The CDR3 runs 13 residues.

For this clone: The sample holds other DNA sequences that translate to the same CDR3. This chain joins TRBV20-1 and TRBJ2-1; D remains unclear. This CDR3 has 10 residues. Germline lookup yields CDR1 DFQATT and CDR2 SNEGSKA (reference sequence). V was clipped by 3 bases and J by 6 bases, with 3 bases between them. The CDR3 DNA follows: TGCAGTGCTAGGCGCAATGAGCAGTTCTTC. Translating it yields CSARRNEQFF.

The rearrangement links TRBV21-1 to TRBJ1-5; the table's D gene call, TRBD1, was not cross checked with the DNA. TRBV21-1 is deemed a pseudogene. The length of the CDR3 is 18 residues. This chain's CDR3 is CASSKGRGPSSGNQPQHF. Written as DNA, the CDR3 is TGTGCCAGCAGCAAAGGGAGGGGGCCCTCCTCGGGTAATCAGCCCCAGCATTTT.

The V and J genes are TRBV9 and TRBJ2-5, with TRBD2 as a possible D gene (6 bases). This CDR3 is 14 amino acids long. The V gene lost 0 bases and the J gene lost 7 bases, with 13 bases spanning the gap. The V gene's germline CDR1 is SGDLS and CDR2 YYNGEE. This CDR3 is CASSVATGGGTQYF. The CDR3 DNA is TGTGCCAGCAGCGTAGCTACCGGGGGAGGGACCCAGTACTTC. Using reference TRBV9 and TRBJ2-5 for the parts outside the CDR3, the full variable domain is DSGVTQTPKHLITATGQRVTLRCSPRSGDLSVYWYQQSLDQGLQFLIQYYNGEERAKGNILERFSAQQFPDLHSELNLSSLELGDSALYFCASSVATGGGTQYFGPGTRLLVL.

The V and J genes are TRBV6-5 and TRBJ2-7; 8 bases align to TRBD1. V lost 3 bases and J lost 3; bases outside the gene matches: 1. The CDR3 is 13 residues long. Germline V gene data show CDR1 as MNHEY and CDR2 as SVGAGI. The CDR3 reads CASSYDRGYEQYF. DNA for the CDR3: TGTGCCAGCAGTTATGACAGGGGCTACGAGCAGTACTTC.

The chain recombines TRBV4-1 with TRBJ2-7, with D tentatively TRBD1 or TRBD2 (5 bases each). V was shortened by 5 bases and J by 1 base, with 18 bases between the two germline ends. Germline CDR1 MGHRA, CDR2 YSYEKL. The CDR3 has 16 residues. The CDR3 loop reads CASSIGLGVGSYEQYF. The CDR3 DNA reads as TGCGCCAGCAGCATCGGTTTGGGGGTTGGGTCCTACGAGCAGTACTTC.

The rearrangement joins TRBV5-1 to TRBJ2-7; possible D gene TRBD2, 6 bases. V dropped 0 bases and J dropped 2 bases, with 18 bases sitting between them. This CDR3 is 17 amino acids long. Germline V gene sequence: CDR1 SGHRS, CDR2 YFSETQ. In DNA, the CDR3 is TGCGCCAGCAGCTTGGCCCCCTACGAAGCGGGTGCCTACGAGCAGTACTTC. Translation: CASSLAPYEAGAYEQYF.

CDR3 DNA: TGTGCCAGCACCGGGACAGGGTACTACGAGCAGTACTTC. Amino acids: CASTGTGYYEQYF. The gene calls are TRBV2 and TRBJ2-7; 9 bases align to TRBD1. Germline V gene sequence: CDR1 SNHLY, CDR2 FYNNEI. The CDR3 is 13 residues long. The V segment lost 7 bases and the J segment 3 bases; nucleotides outside the gene matches: 4.

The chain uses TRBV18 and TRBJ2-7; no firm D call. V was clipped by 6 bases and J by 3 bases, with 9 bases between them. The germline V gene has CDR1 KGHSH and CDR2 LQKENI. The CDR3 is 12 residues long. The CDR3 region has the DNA TGTGCCAGCTCCCTCGATCGCTACGAGCAGTACTTC. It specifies CASSLDRYEQYF.

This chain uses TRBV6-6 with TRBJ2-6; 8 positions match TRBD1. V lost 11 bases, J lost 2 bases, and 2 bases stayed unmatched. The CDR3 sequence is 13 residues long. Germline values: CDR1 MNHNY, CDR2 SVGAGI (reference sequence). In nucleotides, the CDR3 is TGTGCCTCACAGGGGGCTGGGGCCAACGTCCTGACTTTC. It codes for CASQGAGANVLTF.

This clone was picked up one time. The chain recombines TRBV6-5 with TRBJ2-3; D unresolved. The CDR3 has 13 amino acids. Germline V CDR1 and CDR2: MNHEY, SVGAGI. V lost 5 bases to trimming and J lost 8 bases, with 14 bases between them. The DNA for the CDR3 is TGTGCCAGCAGTCCCGAAAGCGCGCGTACGCAGTATTTT. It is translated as CASSPESARTQYF.

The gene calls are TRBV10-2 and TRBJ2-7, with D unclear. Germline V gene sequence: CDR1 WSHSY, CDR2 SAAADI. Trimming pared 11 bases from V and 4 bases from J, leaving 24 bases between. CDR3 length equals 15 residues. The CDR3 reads CASSPPNRRFYEQYF. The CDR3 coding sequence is TGCGCCTCCAGCCCCCCCAACCGGCGTTTTTACGAGCAGTACTTC.